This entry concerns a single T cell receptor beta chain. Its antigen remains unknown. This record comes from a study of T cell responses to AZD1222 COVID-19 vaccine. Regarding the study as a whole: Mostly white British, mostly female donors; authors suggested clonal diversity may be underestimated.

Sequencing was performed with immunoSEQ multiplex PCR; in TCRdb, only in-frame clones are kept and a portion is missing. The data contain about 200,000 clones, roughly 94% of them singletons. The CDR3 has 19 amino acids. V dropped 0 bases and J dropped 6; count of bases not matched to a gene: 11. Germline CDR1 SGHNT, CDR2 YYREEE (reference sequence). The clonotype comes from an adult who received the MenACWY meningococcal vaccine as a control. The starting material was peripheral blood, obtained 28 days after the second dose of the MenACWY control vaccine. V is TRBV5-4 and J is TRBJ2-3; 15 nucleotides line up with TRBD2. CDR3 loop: CASSLAWTSGGAGQDTQYF. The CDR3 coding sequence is TGTGCCAGCAGCTTGGCCTGGACTAGCGGGGGGGCTGGACAGGATACGCAGTATTTT.